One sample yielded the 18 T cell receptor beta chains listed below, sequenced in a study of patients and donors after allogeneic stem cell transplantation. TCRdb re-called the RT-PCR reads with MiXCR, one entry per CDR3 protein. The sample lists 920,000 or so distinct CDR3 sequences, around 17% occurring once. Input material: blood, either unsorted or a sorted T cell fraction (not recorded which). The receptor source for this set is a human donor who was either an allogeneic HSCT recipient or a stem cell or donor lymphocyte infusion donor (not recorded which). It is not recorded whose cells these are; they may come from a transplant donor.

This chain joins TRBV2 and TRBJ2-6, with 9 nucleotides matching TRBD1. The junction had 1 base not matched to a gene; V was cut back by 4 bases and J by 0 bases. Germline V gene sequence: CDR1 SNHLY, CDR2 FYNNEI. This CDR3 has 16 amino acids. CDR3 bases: TGTGCCAGCAGTGCGGGACAGGGCTCTGGGGCCAACGTCCTGACTTTC. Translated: CASSAGQGSGANVLTF.

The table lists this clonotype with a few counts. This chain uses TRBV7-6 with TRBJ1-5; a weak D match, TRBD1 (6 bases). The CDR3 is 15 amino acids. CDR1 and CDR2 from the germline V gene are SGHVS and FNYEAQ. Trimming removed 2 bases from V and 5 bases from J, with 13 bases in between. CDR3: CASSLLGPGDQPQHF. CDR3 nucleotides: TGTGCCAGCAGCTTATTGGGGCCAGGGGATCAGCCCCAGCATTTT.

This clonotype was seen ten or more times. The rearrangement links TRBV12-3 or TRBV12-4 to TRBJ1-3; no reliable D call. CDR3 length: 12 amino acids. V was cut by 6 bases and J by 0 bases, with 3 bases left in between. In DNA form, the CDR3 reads TGTGCCAGCAGCCCCTCTGGAAACACCATATATTTT. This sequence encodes CASSPSGNTIYF.

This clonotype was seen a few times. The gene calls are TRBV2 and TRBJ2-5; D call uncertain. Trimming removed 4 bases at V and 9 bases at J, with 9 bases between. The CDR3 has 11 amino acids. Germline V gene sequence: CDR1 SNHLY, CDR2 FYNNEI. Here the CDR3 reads CASSGALAQYF. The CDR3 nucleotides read TGTGCCAGCAGTGGGGCCCTAGCCCAGTACTTC.

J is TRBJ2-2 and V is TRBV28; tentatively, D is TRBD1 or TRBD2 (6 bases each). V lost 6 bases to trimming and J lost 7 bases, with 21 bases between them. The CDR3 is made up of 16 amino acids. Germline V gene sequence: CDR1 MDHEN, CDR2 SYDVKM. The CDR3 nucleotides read TGTGCCAGCAGCCGCCTGATCCGGGGGCTGGGCGGGGAGCTGTTTTTT. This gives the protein CASSRLIRGLGGELFF.

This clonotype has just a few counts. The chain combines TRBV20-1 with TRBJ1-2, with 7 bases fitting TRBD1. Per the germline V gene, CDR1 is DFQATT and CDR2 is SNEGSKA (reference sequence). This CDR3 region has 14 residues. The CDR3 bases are TGCAGGGTCGCAGGGACAGAGCTTAACTATGGCTACACCTTC. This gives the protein CRVAGTELNYGYTF.

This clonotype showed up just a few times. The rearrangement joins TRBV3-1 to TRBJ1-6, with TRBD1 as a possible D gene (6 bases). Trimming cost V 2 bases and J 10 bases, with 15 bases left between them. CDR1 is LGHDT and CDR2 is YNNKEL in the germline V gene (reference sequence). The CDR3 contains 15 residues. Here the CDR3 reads CASSQHQGSLSPLHF. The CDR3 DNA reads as TGTGCCAGCAGCCAACACCAGGGGAGTCTATCACCCCTCCACTTT.

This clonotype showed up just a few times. CDR3 coding DNA: TGTGCCAGCAGCTTCTGGACGATAGACTCCTACAATGAGCAGTTCTTC. Encoded protein: CASSFWTIDSYNEQFF. The rearrangement links TRBV7-6 to TRBJ2-1; D gene uncertain. Germline lookup yields CDR1 SGHVS and CDR2 FNYEAQ. This CDR3 region has 16 residues. V was shortened by 3 bases and J by 0 bases, with 12 bases between the two germline ends.

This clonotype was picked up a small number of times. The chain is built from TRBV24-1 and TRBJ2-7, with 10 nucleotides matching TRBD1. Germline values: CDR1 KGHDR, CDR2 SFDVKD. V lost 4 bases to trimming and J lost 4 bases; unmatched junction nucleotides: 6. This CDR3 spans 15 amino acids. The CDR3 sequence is CATSDPGTGVYEQYF. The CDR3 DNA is TGTGCCACCAGTGACCCCGGGACAGGGGTTTACGAGCAGTACTTC.

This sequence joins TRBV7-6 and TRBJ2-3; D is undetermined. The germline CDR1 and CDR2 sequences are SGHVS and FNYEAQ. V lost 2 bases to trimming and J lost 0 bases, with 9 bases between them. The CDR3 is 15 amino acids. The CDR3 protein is CASSLLRTSTDTQYF. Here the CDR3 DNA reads TGTGCCAGCAGCTTACTCAGAACTAGCACAGATACGCAGTATTTT.

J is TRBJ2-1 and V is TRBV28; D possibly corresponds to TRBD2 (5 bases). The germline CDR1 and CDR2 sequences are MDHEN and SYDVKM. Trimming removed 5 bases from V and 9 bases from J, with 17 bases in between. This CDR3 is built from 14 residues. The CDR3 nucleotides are TGTGCCAGCAGTCCGGGATCCCCGTTGTTTGAGCAGTTCTTC. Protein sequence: CASSPGSPLFEQFF.

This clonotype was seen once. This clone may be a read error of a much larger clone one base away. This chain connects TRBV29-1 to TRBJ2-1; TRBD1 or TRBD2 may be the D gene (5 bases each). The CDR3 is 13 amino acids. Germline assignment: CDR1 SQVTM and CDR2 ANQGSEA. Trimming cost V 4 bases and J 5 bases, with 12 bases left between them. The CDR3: CSVVWGNHNEQFF. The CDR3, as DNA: TGCAGCGTTGTCTGGGGGAACCACAATGAGCAGTTCTTC.

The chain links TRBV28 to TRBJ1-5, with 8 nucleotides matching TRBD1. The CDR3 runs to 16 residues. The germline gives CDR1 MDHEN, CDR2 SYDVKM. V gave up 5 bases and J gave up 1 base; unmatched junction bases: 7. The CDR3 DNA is TGTGCCAGCAGTCCCTCGGACAGGGAAAGCAATCAGCCCCAGCATTTT. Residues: CASSPSDRESNQPQHF.

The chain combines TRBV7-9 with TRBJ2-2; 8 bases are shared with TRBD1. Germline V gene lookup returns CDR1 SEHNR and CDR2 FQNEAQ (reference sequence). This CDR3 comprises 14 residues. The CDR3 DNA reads TGTGCTTCCAGGGGGCAGGTGAACACCGGGGAGCTGTTTTTT. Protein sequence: CASRGQVNTGELFF.

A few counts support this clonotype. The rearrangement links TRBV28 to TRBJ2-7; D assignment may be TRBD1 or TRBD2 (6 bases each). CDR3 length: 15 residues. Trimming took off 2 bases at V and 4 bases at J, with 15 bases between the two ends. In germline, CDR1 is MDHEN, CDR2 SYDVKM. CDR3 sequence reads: CASSLTTGAGYEQYF. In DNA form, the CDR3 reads TGTGCCAGCAGTTTAACTACGGGGGCAGGGTACGAGCAGTACTTC.

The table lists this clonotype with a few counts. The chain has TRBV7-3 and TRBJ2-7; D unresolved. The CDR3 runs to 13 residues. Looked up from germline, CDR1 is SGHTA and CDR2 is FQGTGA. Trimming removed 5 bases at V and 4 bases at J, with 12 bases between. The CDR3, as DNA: TGTGCCAGCAGCCCGGACGGGCTTTACGAGCAGTACTTC. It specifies CASSPDGLYEQYF.

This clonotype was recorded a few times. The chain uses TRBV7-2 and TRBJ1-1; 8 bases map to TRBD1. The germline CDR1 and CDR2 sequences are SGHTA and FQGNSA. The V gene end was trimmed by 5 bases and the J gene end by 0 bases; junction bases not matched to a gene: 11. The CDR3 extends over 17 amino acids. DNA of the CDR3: TGTGCCAGCAGCCCCAAAGGACAGGGATACATGAACACTGAAGCTTTCTTT. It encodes CASSPKGQGYMNTEAFF.

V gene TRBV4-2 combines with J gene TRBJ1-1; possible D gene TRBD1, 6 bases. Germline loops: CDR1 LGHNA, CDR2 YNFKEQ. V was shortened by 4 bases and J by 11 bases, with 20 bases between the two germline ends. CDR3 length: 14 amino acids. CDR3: CASSLMGGPRGAFF. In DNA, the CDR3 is TGTGCCAGCAGCCTGATGGGGGGGCCAAGGGGGGCTTTCTTT.